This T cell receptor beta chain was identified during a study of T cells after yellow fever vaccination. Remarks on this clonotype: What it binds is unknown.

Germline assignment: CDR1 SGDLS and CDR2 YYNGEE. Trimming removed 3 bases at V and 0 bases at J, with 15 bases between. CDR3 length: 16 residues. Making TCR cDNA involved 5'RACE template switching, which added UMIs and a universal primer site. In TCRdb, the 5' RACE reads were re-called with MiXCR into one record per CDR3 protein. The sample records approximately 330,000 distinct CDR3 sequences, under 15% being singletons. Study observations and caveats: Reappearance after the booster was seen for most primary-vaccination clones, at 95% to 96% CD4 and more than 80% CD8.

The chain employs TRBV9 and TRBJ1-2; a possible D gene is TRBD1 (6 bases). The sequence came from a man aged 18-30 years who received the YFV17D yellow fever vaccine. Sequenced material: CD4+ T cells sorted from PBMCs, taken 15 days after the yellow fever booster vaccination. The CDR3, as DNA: TGTGCCAGCAGCGCGGGGGCCGGCAGAGCTAACTATGGCTACACCTTC. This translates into CASSAGAGRANYGYTF.